The T cell receptor beta chain under discussion was sequenced for a study of T cells in Graves' hyperthyroidism and ophthalmopathy. Study-wide points: Ophthalmopathy was told apart from stable hyperthyroidism by a 13 V-J model.

The CDR3 spans 12 residues. V dropped 5 bases and J dropped 9 bases, with 14 bases sitting between them. CDR1 is SEHNR, CDR2 FQNEAQ, per germline (reference sequence). This clonotype occurred many times. The target antigen is unknown. Amplified TCR beta CDR3 regions came from RNA transcripts. HTBI primers were employed in a first-round RT-PCR of the TCR CDR3. TCRdb recomputed calls from the multiplex PCR reads with MiXCR, one row per CDR3 protein. The data contain about 380,000 distinct CDR3 sequences, around an eighth of them singletons. Diagnoses were established using clinical symptoms, serum thyroxine and TRAb, thyroid ultrasound and orbital computed tomography. The PBMCs were taken from around 9 ml of fresh peripheral blood.

This receptor was taken from a man younger than 40 with Graves' hyperthyroidism that later progressed to Graves' ophthalmopathy. The sequenced sample consisted of blood. V gene TRBV7-9 combines with J gene TRBJ2-7; D is ambiguous. The CDR3 sequence: CASSTNYKVQYF. The DNA for the CDR3 is TGTGCCAGCAGCACCAATTACAAAGTGCAGTACTTC.